This T cell receptor beta chain was documented in a study of cytomegalovirus exposure and HLA in healthy donors. Whole-study findings and limits: The productive fraction for most TCR beta V segments was about 87% or about 30% in an earlier analysis. Excluded: some indistinguishable V segments such as TRBV6-2 and TRBV6-3. Later analysis identified 17,000 or so TCR beta sequences associated with HLA alleles, using a false discovery rate threshold of 0.05. The authors considered a cluster of highly shared sequence variants likely to be a sequencing artifact.

CDR3 size: 14 residues. Germline-derived CDR1 and CDR2 are GTSNPN and SVGIG (reference sequence). The V gene lost 0 bases and the J gene lost 5 bases, with 13 bases spanning the gap. Comment on this clone: Its cognate antigen is unknown. Other DNA sequences in this specimen translate into the identical CDR3.

PCR employed 60 Vbeta and 13 Jbeta primers. Assay used: immunoSEQ multiplex PCR; TCRdb lists only in-frame clones, some missing. The table has under 110,000 clones, about two thirds seen once. Sequenced: PBMCs. V usage is TRBV30 and J usage is TRBJ1-2; D call uncertain. The clonotype originates from a female donor in good health and CMV-seronegative. In DNA form, the CDR3 reads TGTGCCTGGAGTGTACTTGGCAGGAATTATGGCTACACCTTC. Translating it yields CAWSVLGRNYGYTF.